The T cell receptor beta chain under discussion was sequenced for a study of T cell changes during pregnancy in multiple sclerosis. This clone was recorded a few times. Germline-derived CDR1 and CDR2 are SGHNT and YENEEA. The CDR3 extends over 18 amino acids. V trimming: 0 bases; J trimming: 6 bases; junction bases outside the gene matches: 13. Using immunoSEQ multiplex PCR, the repertoire was profiled, and TCRdb retains in-frame clones only, with some absent. The data hold under 80,000 clones, with roughly 90% observed a single time. The gene calls are TRBV11-3 and TRBJ2-1, with 8 bases aligning to TRBD2. This clonotype was sampled from a female donor with multiple sclerosis, enrolled in a pregnancy study. The sequenced sample was peripheral blood, obtained in the second trimester of pregnancy. CDR3 nucleotides: TGTGCCAGCAGCTTAGATCAGGGAGGGACTAGGATGGCCAATGAGCAGTTCTTC. This gives the protein CASSLDQGGTRMANEQFF.